This is a list of T cell receptor beta chains from one sample in a study of blood T cell repertoires in COVID-19. Libraries were prepared by immunoSEQ multiplex PCR; TCRdb keeps only in-frame clonotypes and omits some of them. Here the sample spans roughly 150,000 clones, 79% being singletons. Specimen: peripheral blood. These receptors all come from an older woman with COVID-19, enrolled during active disease. CDR3s include the opening cysteine and the closing phenylalanine or tryptophan. The D gene is left open where the match is weak. Where a row states a size, it is once, few, many or the class of an expanded clone; other rows omit it.

TRBJ1-1,.,TRBV5-6,.,TGTGCCAGCAGCTTGGGTCGGAGTGAAGCTTTCTTT,CASSLGRSEAFF
TRBJ1-6,.,TRBV7-2,.,TGTGCCAGCAGCTTAGTCTTACAGGAGGGGTCACCCCTCCACTTT,CASSLVLQEGSPLHF
TRBJ2-5,.,TRBV5-1,.,TGCGCCAGCAGCGTCGGCGGTGCCTATCAAGAGACCCAGTACTTC,CASSVGGAYQETQYF
TRBJ1-1,few,TRBV10-3,.,TGTGCCATCAGTGAGTTACCCTGGGCGGAAGCTTTCTTT,CAISELPWAEAFF
TRBJ2-2,.,TRBV9,.,TGTGCCAGCAGCGTTGTTCAGCTAGCCGGGGAGCTGTTTTTT,CASSVVQLAGELFF
TRBJ1-5,.,TRBV28,TRBD1,TGTGCCAGCAAGGTCACAGGGGGTACCACGAATCAGCCCCAGCATTTT,CASKVTGGTTNQPQHF
TRBJ1-2,.,TRBV6-5,.,TGTGCCAGCAGAACACCGTCGGAGAACTATGGCTACACCTTC,CASRTPSENYGYTF
TRBJ2-1,.,TRBV7-2,TRBD2,TGTGCCAGCAGCTTCCCTCGACCGGGACTAGCGGGAGTCAGTAATGAGCAGTTCTTC,CASSFPRPGLAGVSNEQFF
TRBJ1-1,.,TRBV5-8,TRBD1,TGTGCCAGCACCGGACGCCGGGACAGGGTAGGGGACACTGAAGCTTTCTTT,CASTGRRDRVGDTEAFF
TRBJ1-2,.,TRBV7-9,.,TGTGCCAGCAGAGCCGGGACAACTAACTATGGCTACACCTTC,CASRAGTTNYGYTF
TRBJ2-2,once,TRBV7-2,.,TGTGCCAGCAGCTTAGGAGGGAGATCGAGCACCGGGGAGCTGTTTTTT,CASSLGGRSSTGELFF
TRBJ2-2,.,TRBV7-2,TRBD1,TGTGCCAGCAAAGGACAGGGTACCACCGGGGAGCTGTTTTTT,CASKGQGTTGELFF
TRBJ1-4,many,TRBV18,TRBD1,TGTGCCAGCTCGCGGGACAGCGAGCGTGAAAAACTGTTTTTT,CASSRDSEREKLFF
TRBJ2-1,many,TRBV4-3,TRBD2,TGCGCCAGCAGCCAAGGATCCTTAGCGGGAGGGAGCTCCTACAATGAGCAGTTCTTC,CASSQGSLAGGSSYNEQFF
TRBJ1-1,.,TRBV27,TRBD1,TGTGCCAGCAAAGGGACAGGGAGCACTGAAGCTTTCTTT,CASKGTGSTEAFF
TRBJ1-3,.,TRBV29-1,TRBD1,TGCAGCGTTGTCGTGGGACAGGTTCCTCCCGACTACTCTGGAAACACCATATATTTT,CSVVVGQVPPDYSGNTIYF
TRBJ2-5,few,TRBV21-1,.,TGTGCCAGCAGCAAAGTAGGGACAGAACAAGAGACCCAGTACTTC,CASSKVGTEQETQYF
TRBJ2-1,once,TRBV5-6,TRBD2,TGTGCCAGCAGCGCTTTAGCGGGTGACTACAATGAGCAGTTCTTC,CASSALAGDYNEQFF
TRBJ2-5,few,TRBV6-6,TRBD2,TGTGCCAGCAGTCGCGGGGGGGGGACCCAGTACTTC,CASSRGGGTQYF
TRBJ1-1,.,TRBV19,TRBD1,TGTGCCAGTAGTGTCGGGACAGGTAACACTGAAGCTTTCTTT,CASSVGTGNTEAFF
TRBJ2-5,.,TRBV7-8,.,TGTGCCAGCAGCTTAGTAGTGGGCAGGCAAGAGACCCAGTACTTC,CASSLVVGRQETQYF
TRBJ1-4,.,TRBV4-1,.,TGCGCCAGCAGCCAAGAGGACAGTGCTAATGAAAAACTGTTTTTT,CASSQEDSANEKLFF
TRBJ1-4,.,TRBV7-9,.,TGTGCCAGCAGCTTAGAGGCCAGGGGAGGGGAAAAACTGTTTTTT,CASSLEARGGEKLFF
TRBJ2-2,.,TRBV5-1,TRBD2,TGCGCCAGCAGCTTCCTCACTAGCGGGGCCGCGGGGGAGCTGTTTTTT,CASSFLTSGAAGELFF
TRBJ2-4,.,TRBV20-1,TRBD2,TGCAGTGCTAGTCCCATTAGCGGGGGGACAAAAACCAGCATTCAGTACTTC,CSASPISGGTKTSIQYF
TRBJ2-3,.,TRBV18,.,TGTGCCAGCTCACCACTTGGGGGGAGCGCAGATACGCAGTATTTT,CASSPLGGSADTQYF
TRBJ1-3,.,TRBV7-9,TRBD1,TGTGCCAGCAGCCCGACGACAGGGGGCATTGGAAACACCATATATTTT,CASSPTTGGIGNTIYF
TRBJ2-2,once,TRBV2,TRBD2,TGTGCCAGCACTTCTAGCGGGAGAAACACCGGGGAGCTGTTTTTT,CASTSSGRNTGELFF
TRBJ2-5,.,TRBV7-9,.,TGTGCCAGCAGCGTCTCTCTGGGCAGACAAGAGACCCAGTACTTC,CASSVSLGRQETQYF
TRBJ1-3,.,TRBV3-1/TRBV3-2,TRBD1,TGTGCCAGCAGCCCCCGGACAGGGAGCTACCGGCGAAGCGGAAACACCATATATTTT,CASSPRTGSYRRSGNTIYF
TRBJ2-1,.,TRBV7-8,.,TGTGCCAGCAGTCTTCAGGGCCTCGTAGAAAATGAGCAGTTCTTC,CASSLQGLVENEQFF
TRBJ1-3,once,TRBV30,.,TGTGCCTGGAGTGTCCCCGGGAGTGGGTCTGGAAACACCATATATTTT,CAWSVPGSGSGNTIYF
TRBJ2-2,.,TRBV28,TRBD2,TGTGCCAGCAGCTCGGGAGGGAACACCGGGGAGCTGTTTTTT,CASSSGGNTGELFF
TRBJ1-3,once,TRBV29-1,.,TGCAGCGTGGGGAGCTCTGGAAACACCATATATTTT,CSVGSSGNTIYF